These 17 T cell receptor beta chains originate from one sample sequenced in a study of cytomegalovirus exposure and HLA in healthy donors. Both 60 Vbeta primers and 13 Jbeta primers went into the PCR. Repertoires were generated with immunoSEQ multiplex PCR, while TCRdb's copy carries only in-frame clones and drops some. The sample shows about 270,000 clones, roughly two thirds of them seen only once. The material sequenced was PBMCs. The receptors here all came from a female donor in good health and CMV-seronegative.

The rearrangement joins TRBV2 to TRBJ2-2; TRBD2 might be the D (9 bases). The CDR3 runs 19 residues. Germline CDR1 is SNHLY and CDR2 is FYNNEI. Trimming removed 6 bases at V and 4 bases at J, with 27 bases between. Here the CDR3 DNA reads TGTGCCAGCAGCTTCGACAGGGGAAGTGAGCGGGAGGTCACCGGGGAGCTGTTTTTT. It translates to CASSFDRGSEREVTGELFF.

The V gene is TRBV6-5, the J gene TRBJ2-1; 8 positions agree with TRBD1. Germline trimming cut 0 bases from V and 8 bases from J; bases unmatched to any gene: 6. The length of the CDR3 is 15 residues. Germline V gives CDR1 MNHEY, CDR2 SVGAGI. CDR3 protein: CASSYSGQGGDEQFF. As DNA, the CDR3 is TGTGCCAGCAGTTACTCAGGACAGGGAGGCGATGAGCAGTTCTTC.

CDR3 sequence: CASSLDRANTGELFF. Written as DNA, the CDR3 is TGTGCCAGCAGCTTAGACAGGGCGAACACCGGGGAGCTGTTTTTT. V is TRBV11-2 and J is TRBJ2-2; D may be TRBD1 (5 bases). With 0 bases removed from V and 0 bases from J, the gap between germline ends came to 5 bases. In germline, CDR1 is SGHAT, CDR2 FQNNGV. This CDR3 has 15 amino acids.

The chain employs TRBV5-1 and TRBJ1-5; 8 bases match TRBD1. The V segment lost 2 bases and the J segment 7 bases; nucleotides outside the gene matches: 11. CDR1 and CDR2 (germline): SGHRS, YFSETQ. The CDR3 loop spans 16 amino acids. CDR3 sequence: CASSLDPRGRGQPQHF. CDR3 bases: TGCGCCAGCAGCTTAGACCCCAGGGGGCGAGGACAGCCCCAGCATTTT.

This clone showed up just a few times. The chain combines TRBV6-5 with TRBJ1-2; D perhaps matches TRBD1 (5 bases). Trimming stripped 2 bases from V and 4 bases from J, with 11 bases between. Germline assignment: CDR1 MNHEY and CDR2 SVGAGI. The CDR3 covers 14 residues. In nucleotides, the CDR3 is TGTGCCAGCAGTTACCAGGAAAGGGGCTATGGCTACACCTTC. Translation gives CASSYQERGYGYTF.

This clone was seen only a few times. The CDR3 nucleotides read TGTGCCAGCTCACCACTCCCGGGGGGTAGCGACGAGCAGTACTTC. Protein: CASSPLPGGSDEQYF. The chain combines TRBV18 with TRBJ2-5; 7 positions agree with TRBD2. The DNA end is a closer match to TRBJ2-7, so the J assignment may be wrong. Germline CDR1 reads KGHSH; CDR2 reads LQKENI. The CDR3 is 15 residues long.

The chain uses TRBV9 and TRBJ2-7; 11 bases agree with TRBD2. This CDR3 is built from 15 residues. CDR1 is SGDLS and CDR2 is YYNGEE in the germline V gene. V lost 3 bases to trimming and J lost 3 bases; unmatched junction nucleotides: 5. Here the CDR3 reads CASSATTSGSYEQYF. DNA of the CDR3: TGTGCCAGCAGCGCAACCACTAGCGGGAGCTACGAGCAGTACTTC.

This chain links TRBV29-1 with TRBJ1-2; D is uncertain. The CDR3 extends over 16 amino acids. CDR1 and CDR2 from the germline V gene are SQVTM and ANQGSEA. Deletions cut 2 bases from V and 1 base from J, with 17 bases between. CDR3 in amino acids: CSVEPQVTFLNYGYTF. In DNA form, the CDR3 reads TGCAGCGTTGAACCGCAGGTTACTTTTCTTAACTATGGCTACACCTTC. The full variable domain, with the rest looked up from reference TRBV29-1 and TRBJ1-2, is SAVISQKPSRDICQRGTSLTIQCQVDSQVTMMFWYRQQPGQSLTLIATANQGSEATYESGFVIDKFPISRPNLTFSTLTVSNMSPEDSSIYLCSVEPQVTFLNYGYTFGSGTRLTVV.

The V call is TRBV4-2, the J call TRBJ2-1; tentative D call: TRBD2 (6 bases). With 6 bases removed from V and 5 bases from J, the gap between germline ends came to 14 bases. CDR1 and CDR2 from the germline V gene are LGHNA and YNFKEQ. The CDR3 runs to 14 residues. CDR3 in amino acids: CASSYRLGDNEQFF. The CDR3 nucleotides are TGTGCCAGCAGTTACAGACTAGGGGACAATGAGCAGTTCTTC.

CDR3 sequence reads: CASSGPGLAGGLHEQFF. CDR3 nucleotide sequence: TGTGCCAGCAGTGGACCGGGACTAGCGGGAGGCCTACATGAGCAGTTCTTC. The chain links TRBV6-1 to TRBJ2-1; the match to TRBD2 covers 15 bases. CDR3 size: 17 residues. The junction had 9 bases not matched to a gene; V was cut back by 4 bases and J by 8 bases. CDR1 is MNHNS and CDR2 is SASEGT in the germline V gene.

The rearrangement uses TRBV19 and TRBJ1-2; possibly TRBD1 for D (6 bases). Trimming left V 6 bases short and J 5 bases short, with 10 bases between. In germline, CDR1 is LNHDA, CDR2 SQIVND (reference sequence). CDR3 size: 12 residues. The CDR3 coding sequence is TGTGCCAGTAGCCCCACAGGGTATGGCTACACCTTC. It specifies CASSPTGYGYTF.

As concerns this clone: In the same sample, other DNA sequences code for this CDR3. The chain joins TRBV7-9 to TRBJ1-3, with no clear D. Trimming shortened V by 1 base and J by 4 bases, and 11 bases separated the two germline ends. Per the germline V gene, CDR1 is SEHNR and CDR2 is FQNEAQ (reference sequence). The CDR3 is made up of 15 amino acids. The CDR3 bases are TGTGCCAGCAGCTTAGAAGCGGGCGCCGGAAACACCATATATTTT. Amino acids: CASSLEAGAGNTIYF.

The V call is TRBV7-2, the J call TRBJ2-7, with TRBD1 matching over 12 bases. CDR1 and CDR2 (germline): SGHTA, FQGNSA. CDR3 length: 15 residues. V shed 5 bases and J 6 bases; nucleotides not matched to a gene: 8. The CDR3 protein is CASSSIGTGGFEQYF. In DNA, the CDR3 is TGTGCCAGCAGCAGCATAGGGACAGGGGGCTTCGAGCAGTACTTC.

The V gene is TRBV29-1, the J gene TRBJ2-5, with 9 nucleotides matching TRBD1. The CDR3 sequence is 14 residues long. CDR1 and CDR2 from the germline V gene are SQVTM and ANQGSEA. Trimming cost V 0 bases and J 8 bases; bases outside gene matches: 7. The DNA for the CDR3 is TGCAGCGTTGAAGATCGTGGGACAGGGATTACCCAGTACTTC. Its protein is CSVEDRGTGITQYF.

The gene calls are TRBV2 and TRBJ2-5, with TRBD2 as a possible D gene (5 bases). CDR1 is SNHLY, CDR2 FYNNEI, per germline. With 7 bases removed from V and 11 bases from J, the gap between germline ends came to 26 bases. The CDR3 totals 15 residues. DNA of the CDR3: TGTGCCAGCACTGTGACGGCCCCCCGGGTTGGGGAGCAGTACTTC. It yields the protein CASTVTAPRVGEQYF.

The gene calls are TRBV27 and TRBJ2-3; D not certain. Trimming took off 10 bases at V and 5 bases at J, with 19 bases between the two ends. The CDR3 spans 14 residues. Germline CDR1 reads MNHEY; CDR2 reads SMNVEV (reference sequence). The CDR3 sequence: CATTSGSSGDTQYF. In nucleotides, the CDR3 is TGTGCCACAACATCCGGCTCCTCAGGAGATACGCAGTATTTT.

A remark on this clone: One end of the junction varies from germline; a read error may be responsible. The rearrangement links TRBV25-1 to TRBJ1-1; no firm D call. The CDR3 is 13 amino acids. Per the germline V gene, CDR1 is MGHDK and CDR2 is SYGVNS. CDR3 loop: CASSEPRLREVFF. As DNA, the CDR3 is TGTGCCAGCAGTGAGCCCCGCCTGAGGGAAGTTTTCTTT.